A single sample gave rise to the 23 T cell receptor beta chains below, sequenced in a study of human T cells and chemical hapten exposure. MiXCR, applied by TCRdb to the RACE reads, yields one record per CDR3 protein. The sample includes 35,000 to 40,000 distinct CDR3 sequences, roughly 12% of them seen just once. Time point here: pre-sensitization, week 0. Treatment defined: therapeutic diphenylcyclopropenone sensitization with weekly scalp DPC. RNA extraction used unfractionated whole blood as the source of total RNA. This material consisted of whole blood, taken in connection with sensitization to the hapten diphenylcyclopropenone (DPC). The receptor source for this set is a woman aged 40 to 55 with alopecia areata. Some clones in this sample may be carry-over from other donors' samples.

This clonotype has only one observation. The chain is built from TRBV7-2 and TRBJ2-2, with 7 positions matching TRBD1. Germline V gives CDR1 SGHTA, CDR2 FQGNSA. This CDR3 contains 15 residues. The V and J ends lost 1 base and 5 bases, in that order; junction bases with no gene match: 4. In DNA form, the CDR3 reads TGTGCCAGCAGCTTAGGACAGGGTGGGACCGGGGAGCTGTTTTTT. Amino acids: CASSLGQGGTGELFF.

The chain uses TRBV20-1 and TRBJ2-4, with 14 bases aligning to TRBD2. This CDR3 contains 16 residues. Germline V lookup: CDR1 DFQATT, CDR2 SNEGSKA (reference sequence). The V and J ends lost 6 bases and 3 bases, in that order; junction bases with no gene match: 7. The CDR3 DNA sequence: TGCAGTGCGCAGACTAGCGGGAGGGCTATCAAAAACATTCAGTACTTC. Translating gives CSAQTSGRAIKNIQYF.

This clonotype was seen more than once but under ten times. The gene calls are TRBV7-8 and TRBJ1-4, with 7 bases lining up with TRBD1. Germline V lookup: CDR1 SGHVS, CDR2 FQNEAQ. This CDR3 spans 13 amino acids. V was pared by 5 bases and J by 7 bases, with 4 bases of the junction left unmatched. Here the CDR3 reads CASSPRQGEKLFF. CDR3 in DNA: TGTGCCAGCAGCCCTAGACAGGGTGAAAAACTGTTTTTT.

This clonotype was counted ten times or more. This chain connects TRBV28 to TRBJ2-1, with 7 bases matching TRBD2. Germline V gives CDR1 MDHEN, CDR2 SYDVKM. This CDR3 is built from 16 residues. The V and J ends lost 1 base and 0 bases, in that order; junction bases with no gene match: 3. The CDR3 DNA reads TGTGCCAGCAGTTTATTTGCGGGAGCCTCCTACAATGAGCAGTTCTTC. Its protein is CASSLFAGASYNEQFF.

The chain carries TRBV7-9 and TRBJ2-3, with 10 bases matching TRBD2. This CDR3 region has 16 residues. Trimming at V came to 5 bases and at J to 3 bases, leaving 8 bases not matched to a gene. Germline V gives CDR1 SEHNR, CDR2 FQNEAQ (reference sequence). The CDR3 loop reads CASSHSGRAGTDTQYF. The CDR3 bases are TGTGCCAGCAGCCACAGCGGGAGGGCCGGGACAGATACGCAGTATTTT.

In this sample, this clonotype turned up many times. The chain combines TRBV6-1 with TRBJ1-1; possible D gene TRBD1, 6 bases. Between the trimmed V and J ends, which lost 10 bases and 6 bases, there was a span of 18 bases. This CDR3 region has 13 residues. Germline values: CDR1 MNHNS, CDR2 SASEGT. CDR3 region: CANQLFSGAEAFF. The CDR3 DNA reads as TGTGCCAATCAACTCTTTTCAGGGGCTGAAGCTTTCTTT.

This clonotype is categorized as medium-sized (0.01 to 0.1%). V is TRBV30 and J is TRBJ1-5; TRBD1 matches 7 bases. CDR1 and CDR2 (germline): GTSNPN, SVGIG (reference sequence). CDR3 length: 13 amino acids. With V trimmed by 4 bases and J by 5 bases, 5 bases remained unmatched. CDR3 bases: TGTGCCTGGACAACAGGGGCATATCAGCCCCAGCATTTT. Its translation: CAWTTGAYQPQHF.

This clonotype was recorded at least ten times. This chain connects TRBV19 to TRBJ2-5; 8 bases are shared with TRBD2. Looked up from germline, CDR1 is LNHDA and CDR2 is SQIVND (reference sequence). The CDR3 has 15 amino acids. V shed 1 base and J 2 bases; nucleotides not matched to a gene: 3. In nucleotides, the CDR3 is TGTGCCAGTAGTATAGCGGGGGGGCTTCAAGAGACCCAGTACTTC. The encoded protein is CASSIAGGLQETQYF.

The table lists this clonotype with many counts. The CDR3 sequence is CSVEGDLVGVTQYF. CDR3 DNA sequence: TGCAGCGTTGAAGGGGACTTAGTAGGGGTGACCCAGTACTTC. The chain links TRBV29-1 to TRBJ2-5; possibly TRBD2 for D (6 bases). Trimming removed 1 base from V and 7 bases from J, with 16 bases in between. Germline V gene sequence: CDR1 SQVTM, CDR2 ANQGSEA. The CDR3 has 14 amino acids.

This clonotype was counted a few times. The rearrangement joins TRBV6-1 to TRBJ2-5; weak D call: TRBD1 (5 bases). CDR1 and CDR2 from the germline V gene are MNHNS and SASEGT. CDR3 length: 14 amino acids. Trimming removed 6 bases at V and 3 bases at J, with 14 bases between. CDR3 amino acids: CASSRARVEETQYF. The DNA for the CDR3 is TGTGCCAGCAGCCGGGCCAGGGTAGAAGAGACCCAGTACTTC.

This clonotype was detected many times. This chain links TRBV30 with TRBJ2-3; TRBD2 matches 7 bases. CDR3 size: 15 residues. V was clipped by 0 bases and J by 4 bases; unmatched bases: 7. Germline V gene sequence: CDR1 GTSNPN, CDR2 SVGIG (reference sequence). CDR3 in DNA: TGTGCCTGGAGTGTAGGCGGCGGGAGCGCAGATACGCAGTATTTT. Amino acids: CAWSVGGGSADTQYF.

This clonotype was seen a few times. The gene calls are TRBV3-1 and TRBJ2-7; 8 nucleotides line up with TRBD2. The J segment lost 0 bases and the V segment lost 1 base, leaving 5 bases of the junction unmatched. Germline values: CDR1 LGHDT, CDR2 YNNKEL (reference sequence). The CDR3 loop spans 16 amino acids. In DNA form, the CDR3 reads TGTGCCAGCAGCCAAGGAGGCGGGAGGCACTCCTACGAGCAGTACTTC. It specifies CASSQGGGRHSYEQYF.

The chain is built from TRBV6-2 or TRBV6-3 and TRBJ1-1; D possibly corresponds to TRBD1 (6 bases). CDR3 length: 12 residues. CDR1 and CDR2 (germline): MNHEY, SVGEGT. Trimming cost V 0 bases and J 8 bases, with 7 bases left between them. CDR3 DNA: TGTGCCAGCAGTTACTCACAGGGAGAAGCTTTCTTT. This codes for CASSYSQGEAFF.

In this sample, this clonotype turned up many times. This rearrangement joins TRBV5-6 to TRBJ2-1; D may be TRBD1 or TRBD2 (5 bases each). CDR1 SGHDT and CDR2 YYEEEE come from the germline V gene. The CDR3 contains 16 residues. V lost 2 bases, J lost 1 base, and 13 bases lay in between. CDR3 loop: CASSFRGPGSYNEQFF. The CDR3, as DNA: TGTGCCAGCAGCTTCCGGGGCCCCGGGTCCTACAATGAGCAGTTCTTC.

This clonotype came up many times. This chain connects TRBV11-2 to TRBJ2-7; 9 bases are shared with TRBD2. The V gene end was trimmed by 5 bases and the J gene end by 6 bases; junction bases not matched to a gene: 5. Germline CDR1 and CDR2: SGHAT and FQNNGV. There are 13 residues in the CDR3. The CDR3 coding sequence is TGTGCCAGCAGCCCGGGACTAGCTCTCGAGCAGTACTTC. It is translated as CASSPGLALEQYF. Variable domain in full (rest from reference TRBV11-2 and TRBJ2-7): EAGVAQSPRYKIIEKRQSVAFWCNPISGHATLYWYQQILGQGPKLLIQFQNNGVVDDSQLPKDRFSAERLKGVDSTLKIQPAKLEDSAVYLCASSPGLALEQYFGPGTRLTVT.

This clonotype was seen at least ten times. This chain connects TRBV28 to TRBJ2-7; D possibly uses TRBD1 or TRBD2 (6 bases each). V dropped 6 bases and J dropped 2 bases, with 17 bases sitting between them. The CDR3 is made up of 15 amino acids. Germline values: CDR1 MDHEN, CDR2 SYDVKM. Written as DNA, the CDR3 is TGTGCCAGCAGAAGAGGACGGGGGCCGGCCTACGAGCAGTACTTC. It specifies CASRRGRGPAYEQYF. Variable domain in full (rest from reference TRBV28 and TRBJ2-7): DVKVTQSSRYLVKRTGEKVFLECVQDMDHENMFWYRQDPGLGLRLIYFSYDVKMKEKGDIPEGYSVSREKKERFSLILESASTNQTSMYLCASRRGRGPAYEQYFGPGTRLTVT.

Many counts were recorded for this clonotype. V usage is TRBV10-2 and J usage is TRBJ2-3; no clear D gene. CDR1 is WSHSY, CDR2 SAAADI, per germline. The V gene lost 8 bases and the J gene lost 2 bases, with 14 bases spanning the gap. There are 14 residues in the CDR3. The CDR3 protein is CASRAWISTDTQYF. CDR3 nucleotide sequence: TGCGCCAGCCGGGCTTGGATATCCACAGATACGCAGTATTTT.

This clonotype showed up many times. The V gene is TRBV6-2 or TRBV6-3, the J gene TRBJ1-1, with D unresolved. The CDR3 runs 12 residues. Germline V gene data show CDR1 as MNHEY and CDR2 as SVGEGT. V shed 6 bases and J shed 5 bases, with 10 bases lying between them. The CDR3 coding sequence is TGTGCCAGCAGCCTCTCGGGGACTGAAGCTTTCTTT. Translating it yields CASSLSGTEAFF.

The rearrangement links TRBV20-1 to TRBJ2-4, with D perhaps matching TRBD2 (6 bases). With 6 bases removed from V and 4 bases from J, the gap between germline ends came to 16 bases. In germline, CDR1 is DFQATT, CDR2 SNEGSKA (reference sequence). The CDR3 totals 14 residues. The CDR3 loop is CSATGERGKNIQYF. The CDR3 DNA sequence: TGCAGTGCCACGGGAGAACGGGGAAAAAACATTCAGTACTTC.

This clonotype was observed at least ten times. The DNA of the CDR3 is TGCAGCGTTGGGGCCAGGGATCAGCCCCAGCATTTT. It translates to CSVGARDQPQHF. The J gene is TRBJ1-5, the V gene TRBV29-1, with a weak D call TRBD1 (5 bases). The CDR3 spans 12 residues. Germline V gene data show CDR1 as SQVTM and CDR2 as ANQGSEA. V lost 4 bases and J lost 5, with 9 bases in between. Complete variable domain (other parts from reference TRBV29-1 and TRBJ1-5): SAVISQKPSRDICQRGTSLTIQCQVDSQVTMMFWYRQQPGQSLTLIATANQGSEATYESGFVIDKFPISRPNLTFSTLTVSNMSPEDSSIYLCSVGARDQPQHFGDGTRLSIL.

The J gene is TRBJ2-7, the V gene TRBV3-1; tentatively, D is TRBD2 (5 bases). V lost 1 base to trimming and J lost 3 bases, with 13 bases between them. Germline V lookup: CDR1 LGHDT, CDR2 YNNKEL (reference sequence). The length of the CDR3 is 15 residues. The CDR3 region is CASSQGTPDLYEQYF. The DNA for the CDR3 is TGTGCCAGCAGCCAAGGGACTCCGGACCTCTACGAGCAGTACTTC.

This clonotype was seen at least ten times. The V call is TRBV10-1, the J call TRBJ1-6, with no clear D. The ends were cut back, 7 bases at V and 10 bases at J, with 14 bases in the middle. The CDR3 extends over 13 amino acids. CDR1 WNHNN and CDR2 SYGVQD come from the germline V gene (reference sequence). In nucleotides, the CDR3 is TGCGCCAGCACGGGAGGGTACGGCTCACCCCTCCACTTT. Encoded protein: CASTGGYGSPLHF.

This clonotype was seen a handful of times. V usage is TRBV7-6 and J usage is TRBJ2-2; D not certain. The germline gives CDR1 SGHVS, CDR2 FNYEAQ. V dropped 4 bases and J dropped 6 bases, with 9 bases sitting between them. The CDR3 is 13 residues long. In nucleotides, the CDR3 is TGTGCCAGCAGCTCACAGCCCTCCGGGGAGCTGTTTTTT. This sequence encodes CASSSQPSGELFF. The full variable domain, rest sourced from reference TRBV7-6 and TRBJ2-2, is GAGVSQSPRYKVTKRGQDVALRCDPISGHVSLYWYRQALGQGPEFLTYFNYEAQQDKSGLPNDRFSAERPEGSISTLTIQRTEQRDSAMYRCASSSQPSGELFFGEGSRLTVL.